One and the same sample provided the 8 T cell receptor beta chains below, sequenced in a study of control samples from healthy donors and cancer patients. Clones were read by immunoSEQ multiplex PCR, and TCRdb kept only the in-frame ones, dropping some. The table lists 150,000 to 200,000 clones, over 85% of them singletons, with approximately 12% in the top ten. The sample taken for sequencing was blood. All receptors derive from a man aged 25 to 45 in good health.

The chain uses TRBV7-8 and TRBJ1-2; 7 bases agree with TRBD1. The CDR3 length is 15 residues. After removal of 5 bases from V and 6 bases from J, the junction contained 12 bases not matched to a gene. Germline CDR1 is SGHVS and CDR2 is FQNEAQ. CDR3 in amino acids: CASSGRQGINNGYTF. The CDR3 DNA sequence: TGTGCCAGCAGCGGCCGACAGGGCATCAACAATGGCTACACCTTC.

The V call is TRBV19, the J call TRBJ1-5, with D perhaps matching TRBD1 (5 bases). Trimming left V 10 bases short and J 4 bases short, with 17 bases between. This CDR3 is 14 amino acids long. Germline-derived CDR1 and CDR2 are LNHDA and SQIVND (reference sequence). This CDR3 reads CATLAGTENQPQHF. The DNA for the CDR3 is TGTGCCACCTTAGCCGGGACGGAGAATCAGCCCCAGCATTTT. The full variable domain, completed using reference TRBV19 and TRBJ1-5, is DGGITQSPKYLFRKEGQNVTLSCEQNLNHDAMYWYRQDPGQGLRLIYYSQIVNDFQKGDIAEGYSVSREKKESFPLTVTSAQKNPTAFYLCATLAGTENQPQHFGDGTRLSIL.

This rearrangement joins TRBV7-9 to TRBJ1-2, with D perhaps TRBD1 (5 bases). Germline V CDR1 and CDR2: SEHNR, FQNEAQ (reference sequence). V dropped 4 bases and J dropped 5 bases, with 8 bases sitting between them. The CDR3 has 12 residues. CDR3 region: CASSWDRYGYTF. The CDR3 nucleotides are TGTGCCAGCAGCTGGGACCGGTATGGCTACACCTTC.

The V and J genes are TRBV28 and TRBJ1-1; no clear D. From germline, CDR1 is MDHEN and CDR2 SYDVKM. V was pared by 6 bases and J by 11 bases, with 16 bases between. The CDR3 loop spans 12 amino acids. The CDR3, as DNA: TGTGCCAGCAGACCATCCACGGGTGGGGCTTTCTTT. Its protein is CASRPSTGGAFF.

The J gene is TRBJ2-7, the V gene TRBV5-6; D is ambiguous. This CDR3 is 14 amino acids long. Between the trimmed V and J ends, which lost 4 bases and 2 bases, there was a span of 13 bases. Germline V lookup: CDR1 SGHDT, CDR2 YYEEEE. In DNA form, the CDR3 reads TGTGCCAGCAGCCCGCCCGCTGGGGCCTACGAGCAGTACTTC. Protein: CASSPPAGAYEQYF.

J is TRBJ1-1 and V is TRBV5-4, with D maybe TRBD1 (5 bases). V was clipped by 0 bases and J by 5 bases, with 14 bases between them. Germline V CDR1 and CDR2: SGHNT, YYREEE (reference sequence). CDR3 length: 15 residues. CDR3 amino acids: CASSLDRDPQTEAFF. The CDR3 DNA follows: TGTGCCAGCAGCTTGGACCGGGACCCCCAGACTGAAGCTTTCTTT.

The rearrangement uses TRBV19 and TRBJ2-5, with D perhaps TRBD1 (5 bases). The CDR3 has 13 amino acids. Trimming took off 6 bases at V and 1 base at J, with 9 bases between the two ends. From germline, CDR1 is LNHDA and CDR2 SQIVND (reference sequence). The CDR3 coding sequence is TGTGCCAGTAGCAGACAGCTCCAAGAGACCCAGTACTTC. It encodes CASSRQLQETQYF.

The chain carries TRBV27 and TRBJ2-2; D is unclear. The germline V gene encodes CDR1 MNHEY and CDR2 SMNVEV (reference sequence). V was trimmed by 0 bases and J by 1 base, leaving 0 bases between them. The CDR3 sequence is 13 residues long. The chain's CDR3 is CASSLSNTGELFF. In nucleotides, the CDR3 is TGTGCCAGCAGTTTATCGAACACCGGGGAGCTGTTTTTT.